Listed below are T cell receptor beta chains from one sample, sequenced in a study of CD8 T cells in ankylosing spondylitis. TCRdb analysed the 5' RACE reads with MiXCR anew, one entry per CDR3 protein. The repertoire consists of almost 400,000 distinct CDR3 sequences, with around 24% occurring once and the leading ten covering roughly a sixth. The sequenced material came from blood, either unsorted or a sorted T cell fraction (not recorded which). The receptor set was obtained from a male donor with ankylosing spondylitis. Each CDR3 is given with its conserved first and last residue. Fields, in order: clone size, J gene, D gene, V gene, CDR3 protein, CDR3 DNA. The D gene is left open where the match is weak. The size of a clone is reported for some rows only, either as once, few or many, or as a class for expanded clones.

size: few; J: TRBJ2-1; D: -; V: TRBV5-1; CDR3: CASSPDSKSYNEQFF; DNA: TGCGCCAGCAGCCCGGACAGTAAATCCTACAATGAGCAGTTCTTC
size: many; J: TRBJ2-3; D: -; V: TRBV14; CDR3: CASSQRTDTQYF; DNA: TGTGCCAGCAGCCAGCGAACAGATACGCAGTATTTT
size: few; J: TRBJ2-1; D: TRBD1; V: TRBV5-1; CDR3: CASRSGQGPVNEQFF; DNA: TGCGCCAGCAGATCGGGACAGGGGCCGGTCAATGAGCAGTTCTTC
size: -; J: TRBJ2-2; D: TRBD2; V: TRBV6-1; CDR3: CASSERWASGLVF; DNA: TGTGCCAGCAGTGAACGGTGGGCTAGCGGGCTGGTTTTT
size: few; J: TRBJ2-2; D: -; V: TRBV3-1; CDR3: CASSQSQNTGELFF; DNA: TGTGCCAGCAGCCAAAGTCAGAACACCGGGGAGCTGTTTTTT
size: -; J: TRBJ2-3; D: TRBD2; V: TRBV3-1; CDR3: CASRISGKADTQYF; DNA: TGTGCCAGCAGGATTAGCGGGAAGGCGGATACGCAGTATTTT
size: few; J: TRBJ1-2; D: -; V: TRBV7-9; CDR3: CASTVGSGNYGYTF; DNA: TGTGCCAGCACCGTAGGCAGCGGGAACTATGGCTACACCTTC
size: few; J: TRBJ2-1; D: -; V: TRBV25-1; CDR3: CASSESWRGYNEQFF; DNA: TGTGCCAGCAGTGAATCTTGGCGGGGATACAATGAGCAGTTCTTC
size: few; J: TRBJ1-6; D: TRBD1; V: TRBV29-1; CDR3: CSVATGGMFSPLHF; DNA: TGCAGCGTCGCGACAGGGGGCATGTTTTCACCCCTCCACTTT
size: -; J: TRBJ1-1; D: TRBD1; V: TRBV5-1; CDR3: CASSLRTGARTEAFF; DNA: TGCGCCAGCAGCTTGCGGACAGGGGCGAGGACTGAAGCTTTCTTT
size: few; J: TRBJ1-6; D: -; V: TRBV6-5; CDR3: CASSFVTNSPLHF; DNA: TGTGCCAGCAGTTTCGTCACTAATTCACCCCTCCACTTT
size: -; J: TRBJ2-7; D: -; V: TRBV6-1; CDR3: CASSEVSYYEQYF; DNA: TGTGCCAGCAGTGAAGTCAGCTACTACGAGCAGTACTTC
size: -; J: TRBJ1-3; D: -; V: TRBV19; CDR3: CASSIGRRSSGNTIYF; DNA: TGTGCCAGTAGTATAGGTCGCCGTAGCTCTGGAAACACCATATATTTT
size: -; J: TRBJ2-2; D: -; V: TRBV28; CDR3: CASSADRDYTGELFF; DNA: TGTGCCAGCAGTGCCGACAGAGATTACACCGGGGAGCTGTTTTTT
size: few; J: TRBJ1-5; D: -; V: TRBV12-3/TRBV12-4; CDR3: CAIAGLGNQPQHF; DNA: TGTGCCATCGCGGGTTTGGGCAATCAGCCCCAGCATTTT
size: -; J: TRBJ2-1; D: TRBD1; V: TRBV20-1; CDR3: CSAIRDRAMGEQFF; DNA: TGCAGTGCTATCCGGGACAGGGCTATGGGTGAGCAGTTCTTC
size: few; J: TRBJ2-1; D: -; V: TRBV5-1; CDR3: CASSVTTYNEQFF; DNA: TGCGCCAGCAGCGTGACAACTTACAATGAGCAGTTCTTC
size: few; J: TRBJ2-1; D: -; V: TRBV5-1; CDR3: CASSWGTAANEQFF; DNA: TGCGCCAGCAGCTGGGGGACCGCAGCCAATGAGCAGTTCTTC
size: few; J: TRBJ1-2; D: TRBD1; V: TRBV28; CDR3: CASSSGQPYRGYTF; DNA: TGTGCCAGCAGTTCGGGACAGCCCTACCGTGGCTACACCTTC
size: -; J: TRBJ2-2; D: TRBD1; V: TRBV7-2; CDR3: CASRRQGQGTGELFF; DNA: TGTGCCAGCAGACGACAGGGGCAGGGCACCGGGGAGCTGTTTTTT
size: few; J: TRBJ2-7; D: -; V: TRBV7-9; CDR3: CASSSRAVGYEQYF; DNA: TGTGCCAGCAGCTCCCGGGCCGTGGGCTACGAGCAGTACTTC
size: -; J: TRBJ2-7; D: -; V: TRBV11-2; CDR3: CASSLDRALSYEQYF; DNA: TGTGCCAGCAGCTTAGATAGGGCTCTTTCCTACGAGCAGTACTTC
size: -; J: TRBJ1-3; D: -; V: TRBV3-1; CDR3: CASSENGDSGNTIYF; DNA: TGTGCCAGCAGCGAAAACGGCGACTCTGGAAACACCATATATTTT
size: -; J: TRBJ2-7; D: TRBD1; V: TRBV7-9; CDR3: CASSTSFQGAHEQYF; DNA: TGTGCCAGCAGCACTTCTTTCCAGGGGGCTCACGAGCAGTACTTC
size: few; J: TRBJ1-5; D: -; V: TRBV6-2/TRBV6-3; CDR3: CASSQTFSFDPQHF; DNA: TGTGCCAGCAGTCAGACGTTCTCGTTCGATCCCCAGCATTTT
size: -; J: TRBJ2-5; D: -; V: TRBV12-5; CDR3: CASGLAAAQETQYF; DNA: TGTGCTAGTGGCCTCGCGGCAGCTCAAGAGACCCAGTACTTC
size: -; J: TRBJ2-5; D: -; V: TRBV7-3; CDR3: CASSQQPGGRETQYF; DNA: TGTGCCAGCAGCCAACAACCGGGCGGCAGGGAGACCCAGTACTTC
size: few; J: TRBJ2-5; D: -; V: TRBV10-2; CDR3: CASSRGGTGQETQYF; DNA: TGCGCCAGCAGTAGGGGGGGCACGGGGCAAGAGACCCAGTACTTC
size: many; J: TRBJ2-1; D: -; V: TRBV20-1; CDR3: CSARRLAASGEQFF; DNA: TGCAGTGCTAGACGCCTAGCTGCGTCGGGTGAGCAGTTCTTC
size: -; J: TRBJ1-2; D: -; V: TRBV11-2; CDR3: CASSLAGRFGYTF; DNA: TGTGCCAGCAGCTTAGCGGGCAGGTTTGGCTACACCTTC
size: few; J: TRBJ1-2; D: -; V: TRBV18; CDR3: CASSPLTGTLYGYTF; DNA: TGTGCCAGCTCACCCCTAACCGGGACATTATATGGCTACACCTTC
size: few; J: TRBJ2-3; D: -; V: TRBV6-1; CDR3: CASSEVRGITDTQYF; DNA: TGTGCCAGCAGTGAAGTCAGGGGAATTACAGATACGCAGTATTTT
size: -; J: TRBJ2-7; D: TRBD2; V: TRBV7-9; CDR3: CASSLAGLAGVSYEQYF; DNA: TGTGCCAGCAGCTTAGCGGGACTAGCGGGAGTTTCCTACGAGCAGTACTTC
size: -; J: TRBJ2-7; D: TRBD2; V: TRBV6-2/TRBV6-3; CDR3: CASSYVQAGVGEQYF; DNA: TGTGCCAGCAGTTACGTCCAAGCGGGAGTAGGAGAGCAGTACTTC
size: -; J: TRBJ2-5; D: -; V: TRBV12-3/TRBV12-4; CDR3: CASRIRDPGTQYF; DNA: TGTGCCAGCAGAATCCGGGACCCGGGGACCCAGTACTTC
size: -; J: TRBJ1-5; D: TRBD1; V: TRBV12-3/TRBV12-4; CDR3: CASRKQGEDQPQHF; DNA: TGTGCCAGCAGAAAACAGGGGGAAGATCAGCCCCAGCATTTT
size: -; J: TRBJ2-1; D: TRBD2; V: TRBV20-1; CDR3: CSAPKASGTYNEQFF; DNA: TGCAGTGCCCCGAAGGCTAGCGGGACCTACAATGAGCAGTTCTTC
size: few; J: TRBJ2-7; D: TRBD1; V: TRBV20-1; CDR3: CSAGRQGGEQYF; DNA: TGCAGTGCTGGGCGACAGGGTGGCGAGCAGTACTTC
size: -; J: TRBJ2-7; D: -; V: TRBV6-5; CDR3: CASSYGTTISYEQYF; DNA: TGTGCCAGCAGTTATGGGACCACAATTTCTTACGAGCAGTACTTC
size: -; J: TRBJ2-1; D: TRBD2; V: TRBV5-1; CDR3: CASSTGLADNEQFF; DNA: TGCGCCAGCAGCACGGGACTAGCAGACAATGAGCAGTTCTTC
size: -; J: TRBJ2-7; D: TRBD1; V: TRBV6-5; CDR3: CASSYDRALNYEQYF; DNA: TGTGCCAGCAGTTACGACAGGGCGCTAAACTACGAGCAGTACTTC
size: -; J: TRBJ2-1; D: -; V: TRBV5-5; CDR3: CASSIGRINEQFF; DNA: TGTGCCAGCAGCATTGGACGGATCAATGAGCAGTTCTTC
size: -; J: TRBJ1-4; D: -; V: TRBV3-1; CDR3: CASSQEWARGLFF; DNA: TGTGCCAGCAGCCAAGAGTGGGCCCGAGGACTGTTTTTT
size: few; J: TRBJ2-7; D: -; V: TRBV6-2/TRBV6-3; CDR3: CASSWTEGAYEQYF; DNA: TGTGCCAGCAGTTGGACAGAGGGAGCCTACGAGCAGTACTTC
size: -; J: TRBJ2-3; D: -; V: TRBV29-1; CDR3: CSARSRRSDTEQYF; DNA: TGCAGCGCTAGAAGTCGGAGGTCGGATACTGAGCAGTATTTT
size: few; J: TRBJ2-1; D: -; V: TRBV20-1; CDR3: CSARDRRQPLYNEQFF; DNA: TGCAGTGCTAGAGATCGAAGACAACCTCTGTACAATGAGCAGTTCTTC
size: few; J: TRBJ2-5; D: -; V: TRBV10-3; CDR3: CAISEYRQETQYF; DNA: TGTGCCATCAGTGAGTACAGACAAGAGACCCAGTACTTC
size: -; J: TRBJ1-2; D: -; V: TRBV6-1; CDR3: CASSPIPSNYGYTF; DNA: TGTGCCAGCAGTCCTATTCCTTCTAACTATGGCTACACCTTC
size: -; J: TRBJ2-1; D: -; V: TRBV30; CDR3: CAWSVTGVYNEQFF; DNA: TGTGCCTGGAGTGTGACGGGAGTATACAATGAGCAGTTCTTC
size: few; J: TRBJ1-1; D: TRBD1; V: TRBV7-9; CDR3: CASSTHRGNTEAFF; DNA: TGTGCCAGCAGCACCCACAGGGGAAACACTGAAGCTTTCTTT
size: -; J: TRBJ1-4; D: -; V: TRBV6-1; CDR3: CASNQQGGSGKLFF; DNA: TGTGCCAGCAACCAACAGGGTGGGAGTGGAAAACTGTTTTTT
size: -; J: TRBJ1-4; D: -; V: TRBV28; CDR3: CASRSPTNEKLFF; DNA: TGTGCCAGCAGATCTCCGACTAATGAAAAACTGTTTTTT
size: -; J: TRBJ1-1; D: -; V: TRBV20-1; CDR3: CSATVYDEAFF; DNA: TGCAGTGCTACCGTTTATGATGAAGCTTTCTTT
size: few; J: TRBJ1-1; D: -; V: TRBV7-9; CDR3: CASSLAAAGAEAFF; DNA: TGTGCCAGCAGCTTAGCGGCGGCTGGAGCTGAAGCTTTCTTT
size: few; J: TRBJ2-1; D: -; V: TRBV27; CDR3: CASRSGGSSYNEQFF; DNA: TGTGCCAGCCGTTCGGGTGGGAGCTCCTACAATGAGCAGTTCTTC
size: few; J: TRBJ2-3; D: -; V: TRBV5-1; CDR3: CASSLEGAGDTQYF; DNA: TGCGCCAGCAGCTTGGAAGGGGCTGGAGATACGCAGTATTTT
size: -; J: TRBJ2-7; D: -; V: TRBV6-2/TRBV6-3; CDR3: CASSRTGSYEQYF; DNA: TGTGCCAGCAGCCGGACTGGTTCCTACGAGCAGTACTTC
size: few; J: TRBJ2-1; D: TRBD2; V: TRBV6-2/TRBV6-3; CDR3: CASSYSITSGSRSSYNEQFF; DNA: TGTGCCAGCAGTTACTCGATAACTAGCGGGAGTAGATCGTCCTACAATGAGCAGTTCTTC